Only one count was recorded for the clone carrying this T cell receptor beta chain. A junction end diverges from the germline sequence, so it may reflect a read error. The data were taken from a study of cytomegalovirus exposure and HLA in healthy donors. Across the study: Counted in an early data release were some 81 million unique TCRs from HLA-typed donors.

Each of the donors was a healthy bone marrow donor. Per the germline V gene, CDR1 is SEHNR and CDR2 is FQNEAQ (reference sequence). The CDR3 is 17 amino acids. Primers: 60 Vbeta forward and 13 Jbeta reverse. Sequencing used immunoSEQ multiplex PCR; TCRdb keeps in-frame clones, though not all of them. The sample shows over 150,000 clones, 70% to 90% of them seen only once. The V gene is TRBV7-9, the J gene TRBJ1-6, with D tentatively TRBD1 (6 bases). Sequenced input: PBMCs. The receptor comes from a woman in her twenties or thirties in good health and CMV-seropositive. CDR3 coding DNA: TGTTCCAGTCTGAGCTCCCCCCCCGGACAGAATAATTCACCCCTCCACTTT. Translated, it gives CSSLSSPPGQNNSPLHF.